This TCR beta chain derives from a study of shared clonotypes between healthy human individuals (dated by TCRdb to 2020 to 2022). Looking at the study overall: The cohort included three men and a couple of women between 18 and 49 years of age. To estimate repertoire size and how much clonotype sharing occurs between individuals, the study deeply sequenced the blood TCR repertoires of roughly 5 healthy adults. Different laboratories and diverse techniques were used to prepare libraries and sequence TCR repertoires, to increase sequencing depth and limit assay-specific biases. Per donor, leukapheresis produced somewhere between about 0.8 and 9.5 billion PBMCs.

Healthy HIV-negative adults with no recently reported acute infections or vaccinations were included as donors. Only Caucasian adults living in Nashville, Tennessee, USA were represented among the donors. For unsorted samples, roughly 90 million PBMCs were counted, and genomic DNA was extracted using the QIAamp DNA Blood Mini kit. Blood was collected by leukapheresis, and PBMCs were isolated by Ficoll-Histopaque density gradient centrifugation and then cryopreserved in liquid nitrogen vapor phase. The sample holds a few counts of this clone. The antigen it binds to is not known. Nothing much larger sits one base from this clone, and base qualities are not available. Using the deep immunoSEQ assay, TCR CDR3 regions were amplified from genomic DNA by multiplex PCR. For each cell subset, the extracted genomic DNA was distributed evenly across all wells of several immunoSEQ 96-well plates, and each plate served as one replicate. Each replicate PCR for unsorted PBMC received about 300 ng genomic DNA, equal to tens of thousands of T cell genomes. Ten immunoSEQ deep assay plates were used to sequence unsorted PBMC genomic DNA. Purified libraries were measured with a Qubit 3.0 fluorometer, size-checked on a Bioanalyzer 2100, and measured again with the KAPA Library Quantification kit. Each immunoSEQ 96-well plate was sequenced on its own single-read 150-cycle Illumina NextSeq 550 flow cell. The paper's data handling went like this. Because the immunoSEQ output included only junctional sequences and no quality scores, the filtering could not be the same as the filtering used for full-length reads. Sequences were annotated with PyIR, a Python wrapper for IgBLAST v1.9, using IMGT germline references to assign V/J genes and CDR3. Reads were filtered out if the reads had weak V/J assignments (E-value above 1e-6), no CDR3, stop codons, out-of-frame junctions, or ambiguous translated residues. V3J clonotypes were defined as sequences sharing an identical inferred V gene, J gene, and CDR3 amino acid sequence. To compute the percentage overlap between repertoires, the number of shared unique clonotypes was divided by the size of the smaller repertoire. RTK rarefaction, the Chao1 estimator, and Recon v2.1 estimates of unobserved clonotypes were used to assess repertoire richness. TCRdb carries this immuneACCESS record with in-frame sequences only. Its versions omit some clonotypes, under half of them owing to an unresolved V gene in the studies checked, with the rest unexplained. Clonal size and the V and J genes are those of that table, whereas D and trimming came from the DNA. The sample table lists fewer than 550,000 clones, almost 80% of them with a count of one. The top ten clones comprise approximately 13% of the sample.

The paper's findings and limits, for the study overall: Only blood was sampled, and tissue TCR repertoires likely differ from those in blood. Because the study included a small number of donors, the genetic and exposure-history diversity represented was limited. Based on pairwise subsampling, the degree of clonotype sharing among donors was expected to be affected by sequencing depth.

From a lookup of the germline V gene, CDR1 and CDR2 are SGDLS and YYNGEE. Counted from cysteine to phenylalanine, this CDR3 has 12 amino acids. The only DNA kept is the CDR3, 36 bases in frame from the first base. The V end loses 3 bases and the J end loses 4 bases, and a stretch of 4 bases separates them. The receptor chain draws on TRBV9 and TRBJ2-2; the D gene cannot be resolved reliably. This clonotype originated in a woman in her thirties or forties in good health. Some clones in this sample may be carry-over from other donors' samples. The specimen was PBMCs. In nucleotide form, the sequence is TGTGCCAGCAGCGGAGTCACCGGGGAGCTGTTTTTT. Translation gives CASSGVTGELFF.